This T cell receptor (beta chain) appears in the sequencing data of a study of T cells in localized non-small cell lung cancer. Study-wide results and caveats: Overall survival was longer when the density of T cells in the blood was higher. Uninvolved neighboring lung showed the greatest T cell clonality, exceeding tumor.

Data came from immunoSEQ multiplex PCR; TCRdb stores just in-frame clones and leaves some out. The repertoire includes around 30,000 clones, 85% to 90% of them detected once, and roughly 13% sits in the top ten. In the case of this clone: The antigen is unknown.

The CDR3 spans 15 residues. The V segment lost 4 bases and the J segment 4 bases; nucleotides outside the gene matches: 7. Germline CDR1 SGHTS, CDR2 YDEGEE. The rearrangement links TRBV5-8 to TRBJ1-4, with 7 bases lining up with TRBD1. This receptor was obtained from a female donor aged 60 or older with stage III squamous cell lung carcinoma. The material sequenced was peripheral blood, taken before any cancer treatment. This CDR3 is CASSLRQGLNEKLFF. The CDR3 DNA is TGTGCCAGCAGCCTACGACAGGGACTTAATGAAAAACTGTTTTTT.